The rows below give T cell receptor beta chains drawn from one sample of a study of Tregs in tolerant kidney transplant recipients. Data came from immunoSEQ multiplex PCR; TCRdb stores just in-frame clones and leaves some out. The repertoire includes about 240,000 clones, about 80% of them detected once, and about 0.68% sits in the top ten. Sequenced input: CD4+ T cells from blood. The receptors come from a human donor in good health. Both conserved end residues are part of each CDR3. A D gene is named only where the DNA matches it firmly. Expanded clones get a size class; other rows say once, few or many, or leave the size out.

clone_size	v_call	j_call	d_call	cdr3_nt	cdr3_aa
-	TRBV19	TRBJ2-7	-	TGTGCCACAGGGCAGGGGCCTCCCCCCTCCTACGAGCAGTACTTC	CATGQGPPPSYEQYF
-	TRBV6-5	TRBJ1-3	-	TGTGCCAGCAGTCAAGGGAGCTCTGGAAACACCATATATTTT	CASSQGSSGNTIYF
-	TRBV6-6	TRBJ1-6	TRBD1	TGTGCCAGCAGTCCCGGGACAGGGGGCTCACCCCTCCACTTT	CASSPGTGGSPLHF
-	TRBV6-5	TRBJ2-7	TRBD1	TGTGCCAGCAGTAGGACAGGGGGCCCCTACGAGCAGTACTTC	CASSRTGGPYEQYF
-	TRBV27	TRBJ2-7	-	TGTGCCAGCAGTTTATCAGCGGTCGGCGTTACCTACGAGCAGTACTTC	CASSLSAVGVTYEQYF
-	TRBV6-4	TRBJ2-7	-	TGTGCCAGCAGTGGAGTGGCGGGCTCCTACGAGCAGTACTTC	CASSGVAGSYEQYF
-	TRBV5-1	TRBJ2-2	-	TGCGCCAGCAGCTCCTCGGGGGATTGGTGGGAGCTGTTTTTT	CASSSSGDWWELFF
once	TRBV29-1	TRBJ2-3	TRBD2	TGCAGCGTTGAAGCCCGGGGGGGTATCCTTCTCACAGATACGCAGTATTTT	CSVEARGGILLTDTQYF
-	TRBV1	TRBJ2-5	-	TGCACCAGCAGCCGGACTAGCGGGAGGTTCCAAGAGACCCAGTACTTC	CTSSRTSGRFQETQYF
-	TRBV19	TRBJ1-5	-	TGTGCCAGTGGACCGGGACATCTTAGCAATCAGCCCCAGCATTTT	CASGPGHLSNQPQHF
-	TRBV18	TRBJ1-1	-	TGTGCCAGCTCACTTACAGAGAACACTGAAGCTTTCTTT	CASSLTENTEAFF
-	TRBV19	TRBJ1-5	-	TGTGCCAGTAGTATGGTGGCGGGGGGCAATCAGCCCCAGCATTTT	CASSMVAGGNQPQHF
once	TRBV7-9	TRBJ1-5	-	TGTGCCAGCAGCTTAGTCCAGGGGCAGCCCCAGCATTTT	CASSLVQGQPQHF
once	TRBV10-3	TRBJ2-7	-	TGTGCCATCAGAGGGACTCAGACCTACGAGCAGTACTTC	CAIRGTQTYEQYF
-	TRBV5-1	TRBJ1-1	TRBD1	TGCGCCAGCAGCGCTTCCGGGACAGGGGAAACTGAAGCTTTCTTT	CASSASGTGETEAFF
-	TRBV10-2	TRBJ1-2	-	TGCGCCAGCAGAATGATGAACTATGGCTACACCTTC	CASRMMNYGYTF